The source of this T cell receptor beta chain is a study of T cell responses to AZD1222 COVID-19 vaccine. Per the germline V gene, CDR1 is SGHVS and CDR2 is FQNEAQ. V shed 5 bases and J shed 0 bases, with 22 bases lying between them. The length of the CDR3 is 18 residues. Study-level findings and limits: Researchers took repertoire samples only after the peak T cell response had come. Spike-specific TCR breadth and depth went up after people got two AZD1222 doses. Donors were mostly white British, more females; clonal diversity possibly underestimated.

Libraries were prepared by immunoSEQ multiplex PCR; TCRdb keeps only in-frame clonotypes and omits some of them. The data hold over 85,000 clones, with under 95% observed a single time. About this clone itself: The target antigen is unknown.

This specimen was peripheral blood, taken on day 0 of AZD1222 vaccination. The source of this sequence is an adult in good health. The rearrangement uses TRBV7-8 and TRBJ2-5; D is perhaps TRBD1 or TRBD2 (5 bases each). CDR3 amino acids: CASSQGTARAMYQETQYF. The CDR3 DNA is TGTGCCAGCAGCCAAGGGACCGCACGTGCGATGTACCAAGAGACCCAGTACTTC.